This T cell receptor (beta chain) was obtained from a study of T cells after yellow fever vaccination (dated by TCRdb to the late 2010s). Looking at the study overall: Staining for CD3, CD45RA, CCR7 and CD95 was used to sort memory subsets (EM, EMRA, CM and Tscm) on a BD FACS Aria III. Libraries from fractions with low cell numbers were prepared with the SMART-Seq v4 Ultra Low Input RNA kit. To follow T-cell clones before and after primary and booster YFV17D yellow fever vaccination, bulk TCR alpha and beta repertoires were sequenced over time. The cohort comprised two healthy male donors, one aged 18 to 30 and one aged 30 to 40 years. Bulk PBMC replicates and cell subsets were isolated from blood drawn at multiple timepoints before and after both primary and secondary immunization. Memory subsets were sorted on days 0, 15 and 45 and at 18 months after primary vaccination, and on days 0, 15 and 45 after the 30-year booster.

The sample's treatment or condition label, in plain terms: live attenuated yellow fever vaccine strain. A standard Ficoll-Paque protocol was used to isolate PBMCs from peripheral blood. RNA from sorted memory subsets was extracted with the RNeasy Micro Kit. This clonotype has at least ten counts. No base quality values were provided; no much bigger clone lies one nucleotide off. Synthesis of TCR cDNA relied on 5'RACE template switching, a step that introduced a universal primer site along with unique molecular identifiers. cDNA synthesis was primed from both the TCR alpha and TCR beta constant segments. Two PCR steps were used to amplify libraries, with sample barcodes and sequencing adapters being added in the second step. Sequencing of libraries was performed on Illumina HiSeq 2500 (2x100 bp) or NovaSeq (2x150 bp). The original pipeline was this. MIGEC handled demultiplexing of reads and collapsing into UMI consensus sequences, while MiXCR performed V(D)J alignment. Clonotypes responding to the vaccine were identified with edgeR on replicate PBMC samples, with the criteria of FDR below 0.01 and a log2 fold change above 5 up to day 15. Each bulk clonotype received a CD4 or CD8 identity based on whether the sequenced CD4 or CD8 repertoire contained that clonotype at higher abundance. To estimate the distribution of each clone across memory phenotypes, clonotype frequencies in memory subsets were weighted by FACS-sorted cell numbers. Starting from the raw public reads, TCRdb applied fastp trimming at Q25, assembled clones with MiXCR and retained in-frame beta chains. Rows are combined by CDR3 protein, so each entry shows the most common genes and DNA. The V and J calls follow TCRdb's processing rather than the paper's. The sample includes about 42,000 distinct CDR3 sequences, with around 6.4% observed a single time. In total, the top ten clones hold more than 9% of the sample.

Study-wide findings and limitations: Compared with the primary T-cell response, the secondary T-cell response was faster but weaker, reaching its peak on day 5 rather than on day 15. Because only a couple of donors were included in the study, the extent to which the findings can be generalized is limited. Computational filtering was required because FACS-sorted repertoires could contain abundant contaminating clonotypes from the bulk population. A small share of clonotypes occurred in both CD4 and CD8 compartments, likely arising from convergent recombination. Most clones expanded after primary vaccination were re-detected after the booster (almost 97% of CD4 and more than 70% of CD8), suggesting broad memory maintenance. In the sorted memory subsets on day 0, nearly all vaccine-responding clonotypes were below the level of detection.

Including cysteine and phenylalanine, the CDR3 has 15 amino acids. Solely the CDR3 DNA is kept, with 45 bases framed from the first base. Between the V and J ends, shortened by 9 bases and 6 bases respectively, the junction contains 21 bases. CDR1 and CDR2, per the germline V gene, are SNHLY and FYNNEI. This receptor was obtained from a man aged 30 to 39 who received the YFV17D yellow fever vaccine. The chain couples TRBV2 to TRBJ2-1; TRBD2 is a weak D gene call, 6 bases matching. The specimen was PBMCs, either bulk or a sorted T-cell subset (CD4+, CD8+, memory, or dextramer-sorted; not recorded which), collected 45 days after the yellow fever booster vaccination. The DNA sequence follows: TGTGCCAGTGTGGCGCAGGAGGGCTTGTCCAATGAGCAGTTCTTC. Translation gives CASVAQEGLSNEQFF. The full variable domain, completed from the reference TRBV2 and TRBJ2-1 proteins outside the CDR3, reads EPEVTQTPSHQVTQMGQEVILRCVPISNHLYFYWYRQILGQKVEFLVSFYNNEISEKSEIFDDQFSVERPDGSNFTLKIRSTKLEDSAMYFCASVAQEGLSNEQFFGPGTRLTVL.